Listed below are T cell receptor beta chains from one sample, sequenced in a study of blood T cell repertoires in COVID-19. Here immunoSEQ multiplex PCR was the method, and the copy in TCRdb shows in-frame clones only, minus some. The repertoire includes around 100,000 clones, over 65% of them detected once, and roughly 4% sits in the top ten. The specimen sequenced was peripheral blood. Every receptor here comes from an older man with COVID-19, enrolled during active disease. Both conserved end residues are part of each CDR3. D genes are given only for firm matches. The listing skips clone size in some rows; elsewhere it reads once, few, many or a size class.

cdr3_nt: TGTGCCAGCAGCTTATCTTTGAATCAGCCCCAGCATTTT
cdr3_aa: CASSLSLNQPQHF
cdr3_length: 13
v_call: TRBV11-2
j_call: TRBJ1-5
clone_size: -
d_call: -

cdr3_nt: TGTGCCAGCAGGCGGACTAGCGGGAGGGTATTCGAGCAGTTCTTC
cdr3_aa: CASRRTSGRVFEQFF
cdr3_length: 15
v_call: TRBV6-5
j_call: TRBJ2-1
clone_size: -
d_call: TRBD2

cdr3_nt: TGTGCCAGCAGTTTATATATCAGCGGGAGCTACGAGCAGTACTTC
cdr3_aa: CASSLYISGSYEQYF
cdr3_length: 15
v_call: TRBV28
j_call: TRBJ2-7
clone_size: once
d_call: TRBD2

cdr3_nt: TGTGCCAGCTCACCAGAGCTCCAGCGGGGCTTAGATACGCAGTATTTT
cdr3_aa: CASSPELQRGLDTQYF
cdr3_length: 16
v_call: TRBV18
j_call: TRBJ2-3
clone_size: many
d_call: TRBD2

cdr3_nt: TGTGCCAGTAGTATAGGGCCGGAAGGGGGGGATCAGCCCCAGCATTTT
cdr3_aa: CASSIGPEGGDQPQHF
cdr3_length: 16
v_call: TRBV19
j_call: TRBJ1-5
clone_size: -
d_call: -

cdr3_nt: TGTGCCAGCAGCCCTCTAAGCGACAGGGTTGGCTACACCTTC
cdr3_aa: CASSPLSDRVGYTF
cdr3_length: 14
v_call: TRBV27
j_call: TRBJ1-2
clone_size: -
d_call: TRBD1

cdr3_nt: TGTGCCAGCAGCTCCCGCGGGAGTCGGGGCAATGAGCAGTTCTTC
cdr3_aa: CASSSRGSRGNEQFF
cdr3_length: 15
v_call: TRBV11-3
j_call: TRBJ2-1
clone_size: few
d_call: TRBD2

cdr3_nt: TGTGCCAGCAGTCGTAGCGGGAGGACAGATACGCAGTATTTT
cdr3_aa: CASSRSGRTDTQYF
cdr3_length: 14
v_call: TRBV6-5
j_call: TRBJ2-3
clone_size: -
d_call: TRBD2

cdr3_nt: TGTGCCACCAGTGATTCACCAGGGCCAAAGGAAAAACTGTTTTTT
cdr3_aa: CATSDSPGPKEKLFF
cdr3_length: 15
v_call: TRBV24-1
j_call: TRBJ1-4
clone_size: -
d_call: -

cdr3_nt: TGTGCCAGCAGGACGACTAGCGGGAGTGCCGGGGAGCTGTTTTTT
cdr3_aa: CASRTTSGSAGELFF
cdr3_length: 15
v_call: TRBV28
j_call: TRBJ2-2
clone_size: once
d_call: TRBD2

cdr3_nt: TGTGCCAGCAGCGTAGGAGGGTCCAACTATAATTCACCCCTCCACTTT
cdr3_aa: CASSVGGSNYNSPLHF
cdr3_length: 16
v_call: TRBV9
j_call: TRBJ1-6
clone_size: -
d_call: -

cdr3_nt: TGTGCCAGCAGCCGAAATTCCGGGGGGATACACAATGAGCAGTTCTTC
cdr3_aa: CASSRNSGGIHNEQFF
cdr3_length: 16
v_call: TRBV14
j_call: TRBJ2-1
clone_size: once
d_call: TRBD2

cdr3_nt: TGTGCCAGTAGTAAAGGACAGGGGGCCTCCTACGAGCAGTACTTC
cdr3_aa: CASSKGQGASYEQYF
cdr3_length: 15
v_call: TRBV19
j_call: TRBJ2-7
clone_size: -
d_call: TRBD1

cdr3_nt: TGTGCCAGCAGTCCACAGGGTGGGGGCAATCAGCCCCAGCATTTT
cdr3_aa: CASSPQGGGNQPQHF
cdr3_length: 15
v_call: TRBV6-2/TRBV6-3
j_call: TRBJ1-5
clone_size: -
d_call: -